Reported below is one T cell receptor (beta chain). Its antigen is still unknown. No base quality values were provided; no much bigger clone lies one nucleotide off. The immunoSEQ Assay, a bias-controlled multiplex PCR, was used to amplify TCRbeta CDR3 regions from genomic DNA. On the authors' methods: Nucleated cell counts per sample were estimated from amplification of reference gene primers within the assay. To quantify the absolute abundance of each unique TCRbeta CDR3 rearrangement, sequence reads were collapsed and filtered. For each sample, productive Simpson clonality was calculated as the square root of Simpson's diversity index across productive rearrangements. TCRdb's version of the immuneACCESS table is confined to in-frame rearrangements and falls short of the full clone set. An unresolved V gene accounts for under half of the shortfall where checked; the remainder is of unknown origin. The V and J calls and the clone size are those of that table, but D and trimming were determined from the DNA. The sample has about 260,000 clones on record, more than 75% of them singletons. More than 4.5% of the sample is taken by the ten largest.

This sample was included in a study of blood T cell repertoires in COVID-19 (dated by TCRdb to 2018 to 2021). For the wider study: Collaborator samples came from the United States, Italy and Spain and covered acute and convalescent phases of COVID-19. The samples were drawn from the first 160 participants of the ongoing ImmuneRACE study and from over 950 subjects provided by 6 global collaborators. The prospective study material was composed of cDNA or gDNA derived from T cells, B-cell-depleted T cells, or PBMCs. The repertoires were released in a freely available public database intended as a resource for research on the immune response to SARS-CoV-2. Subjects who had been exposed to COVID-19, were actively infected with it, or had recovered from it provided the deeply sampled blood TCRbeta repertoires that made up the dataset. Where available, HLA class I and class II types were taken from metadata supplied by the sample provider and were not determined by assay-based typing. The sample metadata nearly always contained a de-identified subject ID, COVID-19 status, age in years and sex.

One collaborating source in Seattle enrolled patients during active infection and followed them longitudinally through the course of disease. The collaborating institutions used their own protocols to collect whole blood in K2EDTA tubes. For TCRbeta analysis, collaborator samples were shipped as frozen whole blood, as isolated PBMCs, or as DNA extracted from either sample type. General findings and caveats noted by the study authors: The amount of clinical and demographic metadata varied by source and participant and was provided uncurated.

The TCR originated in a woman aged 60-75 years with COVID-19, enrolled during active disease. The material sequenced was peripheral blood.

This receptor has the CDR3 CASRRDIPANYGYTF. The nucleotide sequence is given as TGTGCCAGCAGGAGGGACATCCCAGCTAACTATGGCTACACCTTC. The chain is assembled from TRBV6-5 and TRBJ1-2; the best D guess is TRBD1, with 6 bases matching. V is shortened by 6 bases, J by 0 bases, and the region joining them spans 14 bases. The germline V gene gives CDR1 as MNHEY and CDR2 as SVGAGI. Including cysteine and phenylalanine, the CDR3 has 15 amino acids. The retained sequence is limited to the CDR3, 45 bases, with the frame set at the first base.